This T cell receptor (beta chain) was identified in a study of shared clonotypes between healthy human individuals. Study as a whole: In total, the donors were two women and a few men aged 18 to 49.

The CDR3 totals 16 residues. Germline V lookup: CDR1 MGHRA, CDR2 YSYEKL. The J segment lost 7 bases and the V segment lost 0 bases, leaving 7 bases of the junction unmatched. A CD45RA-negative memory subset and a CD45RA+ naive subset were separated from the CD4+ cells. Worth noting for this clone: The antigen is not known.

Original data processing: Because ImmunoSEQ provided only junction sequences with no quality scores, the filtering differed. Generated by immunoSEQ multiplex PCR, the TCRdb table keeps only in-frame clones and is missing some. V and J calls and clone size are copied from that table; D and trimming were computed from the DNA. This table holds around 700,000 clones, less than 85% found once. Study-wide results and caveats: Generation of non-shared clonotypes was less probable than generation of clonotypes shared by all four donors.

The origin of this receptor is a woman aged 25 to 45 in good health. The sample consisted of memory CD4+ T cells sorted from blood. Subset denoted: CD45RA-negative fraction. The chain couples TRBV4-1 to TRBJ2-1; 9 bases line up with TRBD2. DNA for the CDR3: TGCGCCAGCAGCCAAGATCAGGGCCTAGCGGGAAATGAGCAGTTCTTC. Translation gives CASSQDQGLAGNEQFF.